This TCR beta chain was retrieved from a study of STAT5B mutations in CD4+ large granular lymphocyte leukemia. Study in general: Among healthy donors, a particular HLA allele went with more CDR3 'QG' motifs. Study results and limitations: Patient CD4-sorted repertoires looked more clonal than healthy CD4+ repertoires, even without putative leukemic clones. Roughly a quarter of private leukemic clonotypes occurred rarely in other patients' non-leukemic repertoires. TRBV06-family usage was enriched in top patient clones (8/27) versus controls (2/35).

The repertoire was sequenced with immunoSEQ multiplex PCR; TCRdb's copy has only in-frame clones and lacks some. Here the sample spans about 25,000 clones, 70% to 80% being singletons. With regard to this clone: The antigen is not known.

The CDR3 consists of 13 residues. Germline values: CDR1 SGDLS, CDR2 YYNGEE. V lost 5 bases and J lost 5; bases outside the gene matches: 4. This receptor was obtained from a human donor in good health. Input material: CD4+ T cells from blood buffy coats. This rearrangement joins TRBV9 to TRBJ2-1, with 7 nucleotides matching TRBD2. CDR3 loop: CASSYAGDNEQFF. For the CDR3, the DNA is TGTGCCAGCAGTTACGCGGGAGACAATGAGCAGTTCTTC. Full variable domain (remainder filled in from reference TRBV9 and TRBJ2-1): DSGVTQTPKHLITATGQRVTLRCSPRSGDLSVYWYQQSLDQGLQFLIQYYNGEERAKGNILERFSAQQFPDLHSELNLSSLELGDSALYFCASSYAGDNEQFFGPGTRLTVL.